The 13 T cell receptor beta chains reported below all come from one sample, sequenced in a study of Ad26.COV2.S vaccination and SARS-CoV-2 variants. Using immunoSEQ multiplex PCR, the repertoire was profiled, and TCRdb retains in-frame clones only, with some absent. In the table there are 330,000 or so clones, under 90% of which are singletons. The treatment was: approximately 18 received Ad26.COV2.S at low or high dose, single or two shots; about five received placebo; per-sample allocation not given. Collection of samples fell on day 63 after the first vaccine or placebo injection. The specimen comprised peripheral blood, sampled in a trial of Ad26.COV2.S vaccine versus placebo. The receptors originated from a person aged 18-65 years who received the Ad26.COV2.S COVID-19 vaccine or a placebo.

V and J are TRBV7-9 and TRBJ2-7; 10 positions match TRBD1. This CDR3 spans 15 amino acids. Germline values: CDR1 SEHNR, CDR2 FQNEAQ (reference sequence). Trimming removed 5 bases from V and 2 bases from J; junction bases left unmatched: 6. Here the CDR3 DNA reads TGTGCCAGCAGCCCCGGGACAGGGGCTGCCTACGAGCAGTACGTC. Its protein product is CASSPGTGAAYEQYV.

This clone was observed many times. V usage is TRBV6-2 or TRBV6-3 and J usage is TRBJ2-2; TRBD2 might be the D (6 bases). Germline V lookup: CDR1 MNHEY, CDR2 SVGEGT. CDR3 length equals 15 residues. V was trimmed by 3 bases and J by 8 bases, leaving 16 bases between them. DNA for the CDR3: TGTGCCAGCAGTTATAGGCCGGGAGTAGGAGGGGAGCTGTTTTTT. It specifies CASSYRPGVGGELFF.

J is TRBJ2-5 and V is TRBV25-1; the D gene is possibly TRBD2 (5 bases). Germline CDR1 reads MGHDK; CDR2 reads SYGVNS. The ends were cut back, 9 bases at V and 3 bases at J, with 14 bases in the middle. This CDR3 is 13 amino acids long. CDR3 loop: CASLSDPKETQYF. DNA for the CDR3: TGTGCCAGTCTTAGCGACCCCAAAGAGACCCAGTACTTC. Supplemented by reference TRBV25-1 and TRBJ2-5, the full variable domain reads EADIYQTPRYLVIGTGKKITLECSQTMGHDKMYWYQQDPGMELHLIHYSYGVNSTEKGDLSSESTVSRIRTEHFPLTLESARPSHTSQYLCASLSDPKETQYFGPGTRLLVL.

The CDR3 here is CASRVTGGKAFF. The CDR3 nucleotides read TGTGCCAGCAGGGTGACAGGGGGGAAAGCTTTCTTT. V usage is TRBV12-3 or TRBV12-4 and J usage is TRBJ1-1, with 9 bases matching TRBD1. CDR3 length: 12 amino acids. V gave up 6 bases and J gave up 9 bases; unmatched junction bases: 5.

The genes are TRBV7-2 and TRBJ2-5, with 7 bases lining up with TRBD2. The germline V gene encodes CDR1 SGHTA and CDR2 FQGNSA. Trimming at V came to 5 bases and at J to 0 bases, leaving 9 bases not matched to a gene. The CDR3 spans 16 residues. As DNA, the CDR3 is TGTGCCAGCAGCATTGGGACTACTCCGTACCAAGAGACCCAGTACTTC. This sequence encodes CASSIGTTPYQETQYF.

This sequence joins TRBV7-8 and TRBJ1-1; no firm D call. This CDR3 has 17 amino acids. Germline V gene lookup returns CDR1 SGHVS and CDR2 FQNEAQ. V lost 5 bases and J lost 3, with 22 bases in between. CDR3 amino acids: CASSHPEGITGYTEAFF. The CDR3 bases are TGTGCCAGCAGCCACCCAGAAGGGATCACGGGATACACTGAAGCTTTCTTT.

The chain is built from TRBV6-5 and TRBJ1-1; 7 bases line up with TRBD1. The V gene's germline CDR1 is MNHEY and CDR2 SVGAGI. The CDR3 loop spans 16 amino acids. J lost 0 bases, V lost 2 bases, and 6 bases had no gene match. The CDR3 loop is CASSYRGHSMNTEAFF. DNA of the CDR3: TGTGCCAGCAGTTACAGGGGGCATTCCATGAACACTGAAGCTTTCTTT.

The chain couples TRBV4-3 to TRBJ2-2; D is unclear. Germline CDR1 reads LGHNA; CDR2 reads YSLEER. V gave up 4 bases and J gave up 0 bases, with 9 bases separating them. The CDR3 contains 15 residues. CDR3 amino acids: CASSPDPANTGELFF. The CDR3 DNA is TGCGCCAGCAGCCCAGACCCCGCGAACACCGGGGAGCTGTTTTTT.

The chain links TRBV7-2 to TRBJ1-1; 7 bases are shared with TRBD1. The CDR3 consists of 13 residues. CDR1 is SGHTA, CDR2 FQGNSA, per germline. V dropped 7 bases and J dropped 3; count of bases not matched to a gene: 5. CDR3 DNA: TGTGCCAGCACCTACAGGGGAGACACTGAAGCTTTCTTT. This gives the protein CASTYRGDTEAFF.

The gene calls are TRBV9 and TRBJ2-2; TRBD1 matches 8 bases. CDR3 length equals 15 residues. The ends lost 5 bases at V and 5 bases at J; junction bases unmatched: 8. Germline lookup yields CDR1 SGDLS and CDR2 YYNGEE. Here the CDR3 reads CASRVGQGQTGELFF. The CDR3 DNA is TGTGCCAGCAGGGTTGGACAGGGCCAAACCGGGGAGCTGTTTTTT.

This clone was seen a few times. This sequence joins TRBV5-6 and TRBJ2-3, with D uncertain. The V end lost 0 bases, the J end lost 2 bases, and 4 bases lay between the germline ends. This CDR3 has 13 amino acids. Germline-derived CDR1 and CDR2 are SGHDT and YYEEEE. The DNA of the CDR3 is TGTGCCAGCAGCTTGGCCAACACAGATACGCAGTATTTT. This sequence encodes CASSLANTDTQYF.

The chain carries TRBV7-7 and TRBJ2-5, with TRBD1 matching over 7 bases. CDR1 SSHAT and CDR2 FNYEAQ come from the germline V gene (reference sequence). Unmatched junction bases numbered 4, after V lost 1 base and J lost 2 bases. CDR3 size: 15 residues. The CDR3 loop is CASSLVVTGQETQYF. The DNA of the CDR3 is TGTGCCAGCAGCTTAGTGGTGACAGGGCAAGAGACCCAGTACTTC.

This clone was picked up one time. The chain links TRBV5-1 to TRBJ1-2, with no clear D. This CDR3 has 14 residues. Germline V gene data show CDR1 as SGHRS and CDR2 as YFSETQ. Between the trimmed V and J ends, which lost 0 bases and 6 bases, there was a span of 12 bases. CDR3: CASSLAGGANGYTF. For the CDR3, the DNA is TGCGCCAGCAGCTTGGCCGGAGGAGCGAATGGCTACACCTTC.